This TCR beta chain was sequenced in a study of control samples from healthy donors and cancer patients. The CDR3 contains 14 residues. Germline V gives CDR1 MNHEY, CDR2 SVGAGI. J gave up 8 bases and V 1 base, and 4 bases lay outside the gene matches. Profiling relied on immunoSEQ multiplex PCR, and the TCRdb table lists in-frame clones only, not all of them. The sample holds more than 70,000 clones, about 90% seen once. The specimen was PBMCs. The clonotype originates from a man between 60 and 75 years old with lung cancer. The chain links TRBV6-5 to TRBJ2-2; 7 nucleotides align to TRBD1. CDR3 nucleotides: TGTGCCAGCAGTTACTGGAAGGGGGCGGGGGAGCTGTTTTTT. This gives the protein CASSYWKGAGELFF.